The entry below describes one T cell receptor beta chain. Trimming shortened V by 6 bases and J by 1 base, and 17 bases separated the two germline ends. The CDR3 covers 16 residues. The V gene's germline CDR1 is MNHEY and CDR2 SMNVEV (reference sequence). This sample is part of a study of control samples from healthy donors and cancer patients. Only in-frame clones appear in the TCRdb table, and some are missing; sequencing was by immunoSEQ multiplex PCR. The data contain some 130,000 clones, roughly 91% of them singletons. Sequencing was performed on PBMCs. This chain uses TRBV27 with TRBJ2-3; D uncertain. This receptor was obtained from a man aged 50 or older with head and neck cancer. As DNA, the CDR3 is TGTGCCAGCAGCCCAAAACCCCCGAGACGCACAGATACGCAGTATTTT. This sequence encodes CASSPKPPRRTDTQYF.